This T cell receptor (beta chain) was retrieved from a study of CD8 T cells in ankylosing spondylitis (dated 2017 in TCRdb). For the wider study: The study profiled T cell receptor beta repertoires in healthy donors and ankylosing spondylitis patients to find disease-linked TCR variants. The whole study cohort included 108 healthy donors and 20 to 30 ankylosing spondylitis patients. Samples of peripheral blood were taken, and for ankylosing spondylitis patients, synovial fluid was collected as well.

General conclusions and limits of the study: In peripheral blood, the disease-linked clones were found at relatively low frequencies and had a CD8+ phenotype. Some motif variants were previously reported in synovial fluid and blood of reactive arthritis patients, suggesting common disease-initiation mechanisms. Significant enrichment of the disease-linked clones was reported in matched synovial fluid samples from ankylosing spondylitis patients. A TCR beta motif of eight highly homologous amino acid variants appeared characteristic of blood from ankylosing spondylitis patients.

TCRdb shows the sequencer as Illumina HiSeq 2500. TCR beta libraries were prepared by quantitative 5'-RACE with molecular barcodes. In the paper's pipeline: A new computational method based on a probabilistic model of VDJ rearrangement was used to identify disease-linked TCR variants. TCRdb applied fastp at Q25 and MiXCR to the public reads, then kept only in-frame beta chains. Every CDR3 protein is listed once, alongside the most common genes and DNA of its rows. These V and J calls derive from TCRdb rather than the authors' analysis. This sample lists about 36,000 distinct CDR3 sequences; 6% were detected once. Roughly 12% of the sample is taken by the ten largest. This clonotype occurred many times. Its antigen is unknown. One base away there is no much larger clone; base qualities are not given. Relative to germline, V is 4 bases shorter and J is 6 bases shorter, with 8 bases between their ends. The CDR3 holds 12 amino acids from the cysteine to the phenylalanine. The kept DNA is CDR3 alone, 36 bases in frame from the first base. Based on the germline V gene, the CDR1 and CDR2 sequences are SGHTA and FQGTGA.

The chain employs TRBV7-3 and TRBJ2-3; the D segment cannot be called with confidence. The sample was blood, either unsorted or a sorted T cell fraction (not recorded which). The receptor was derived from a male donor with ankylosing spondylitis or in good health (not recorded which). The CDR3 region: CASSSTQDTQYF. The nucleotide sequence is TGTGCCAGCAGCTCGACTCAGGATACGCAGTATTTT.